The present entry profiles one TCR beta chain with its context. The antigen is unknown. These data are taken from a study of T cell responses to AZD1222 COVID-19 vaccine. In the study overall: Analyses pooled second doses at about 4 or about 12 weeks. Notes on the study in general: Targets within unmutated variant regions were reportedly found for nearly half of spike-specific TCRs. Sampling captured repertoires only after the peak T cell response. An increase in Spike-specific TCR breadth and depth was observed after two AZD1222 doses.

Clones were read by immunoSEQ multiplex PCR, and TCRdb kept only the in-frame ones, dropping some. The sample lists 90,000 to 150,000 clones; about 88% were seen once. Germline V lookup: CDR1 SQVTM, CDR2 ANQGSEA. Trimming took 7 bases from V and 4 from J; bases not matched to a gene: 14. This CDR3 has 16 residues. The chain has TRBV29-1 and TRBJ2-1; 9 nucleotides align to TRBD2. The source is an adult in good health. Here the sequenced sample was peripheral blood, taken on day 0 of AZD1222 vaccination. The CDR3 DNA reads TGCAGCGCTTTAGTAAGTAGCGGGAGAGGGTACAATGAGCAGTTCTTC. It encodes CSALVSSGRGYNEQFF.